A single sample gave rise to the 23 T cell receptor beta chains below, sequenced in a study of post-analysis software for immune sequencing data. Study-wide results and limits: Included in a set of roughly 5 TRBV segments more frequent in patients than controls were TRBV5-6, TRBV5-1 and TRBV20-1.

These TCRs are of unknown antigen specificity. Included in the TCR beta cDNA libraries were unique molecular identifiers. TCRdb passed the PCR reads through MiXCR, listing each CDR3 protein once. The sample consists of roughly 540,000 distinct CDR3 sequences, roughly 34% of them appearing once. Sequences were obtained from blood. The receptors stem from a girl aged 2-17 years with multiple sclerosis.

This chain uses TRBV20-1 with TRBJ2-1; 8 bases agree with TRBD2. The CDR3 consists of 16 residues. The V and J ends lost 1 base and 2 bases, in that order; junction bases with no gene match: 7. Germline values: CDR1 DFQATT, CDR2 SNEGSKA (reference sequence). The CDR3 DNA reads as TGCAGTGCTAGAGCTCCGGCCGGGGGGGCCTACAATGAGCAGTTCTTC. Residues: CSARAPAGGAYNEQFF.

The rearrangement uses TRBV12-3 or TRBV12-4 and TRBJ2-3; weak D call: TRBD2 (5 bases). Between the trimmed V and J ends, which lost 5 bases and 3 bases, there was a span of 9 bases. CDR3 length: 13 residues. CDR3 DNA: TGTGCCAGCAGTATATCGGGGACAGATACGCAGTATTTT. Translation gives CASSISGTDTQYF.

This chain links TRBV6-5 with TRBJ2-5; D perhaps matches TRBD2 (7 bases). V shed 2 bases and J shed 3 bases, with 19 bases lying between them. The CDR3 runs 17 residues. Germline lookup yields CDR1 MNHEY and CDR2 SVGAGI. The CDR3, as DNA: TGTGCCAGCAGTTACGTCTTCCGGGCGGGGGCAAAAGAGACCCAGTACTTC. Translating gives CASSYVFRAGAKETQYF.

CDR3 coding DNA: TGTGCCAGCGCAGGCCGAAAGCCCCTTGCGGGCTCCTACGAGCAGTACTTC. Translated, it gives CASAGRKPLAGSYEQYF. The gene calls are TRBV6-1 and TRBJ2-7; maybe TRBD2 (5 bases). The CDR3 length is 17 residues. Trimming took 8 bases from V and 0 from J, leaving 23 bases between them. CDR1 and CDR2 (germline): MNHNS, SASEGT.

CDR3 coding DNA: TGTGCCAGCAGCCGGGTCCCTTTCACCGGACTAGCGGGGATTGAGGAGACCCAGTACTTC. It translates to CASSRVPFTGLAGIEETQYF. This chain connects TRBV7-3 to TRBJ2-5; 12 bases are shared with TRBD2. CDR3 size: 20 residues. Germline loops: CDR1 SGHTA, CDR2 FQGTGA. Trimming removed 5 bases from V and 5 bases from J; junction bases left unmatched: 21.

In this sample, this clonotype turned up a few times. The chain employs TRBV7-6 and TRBJ2-1; D is undetermined. There are 13 residues in the CDR3. Deletions cut 3 bases from V and 4 bases from J, with 7 bases between. Germline V lookup: CDR1 SGHVS, CDR2 FNYEAQ. The CDR3 sequence is CASSLTTYNEQFF. The CDR3 region has the DNA TGTGCCAGCAGCTTGACGACTTACAATGAGCAGTTCTTC.

The V and J genes are TRBV7-9 and TRBJ2-3; D is perhaps TRBD2 (5 bases). The CDR3 runs to 17 residues. The V gene lost 1 base and the J gene lost 9 bases, with 23 bases spanning the gap. Germline V gene data show CDR1 as SEHNR and CDR2 as FQNEAQ (reference sequence). CDR3: CASSLVGGERLGKTQYF. CDR3 sequence (DNA): TGTGCCAGCAGCTTAGTCGGAGGAGAAAGACTGGGGAAGACGCAGTATTTT.

The chain has TRBV2 and TRBJ2-7; tentatively, D is TRBD2 (7 bases). There are 13 residues in the CDR3. CDR1 is SNHLY, CDR2 FYNNEI, per germline. The V end was cut by 4 bases, the J end by 3 bases, with 10 bases between. CDR3 residues: CASSGRGLYEQYF. In DNA, the CDR3 is TGTGCCAGCAGTGGGCGGGGGCTCTACGAGCAGTACTTC.

This clonotype was detected only a few times. The CDR3 coding sequence is TGCAGCAACCGGGACAGGGGGGAAGTTGAAGCTTTCTTT. Translation gives CSNRDRGEVEAFF. V and J are TRBV20-1 and TRBJ1-1; 11 bases are shared with TRBD1. Germline lookup yields CDR1 DFQATT and CDR2 SNEGSKA (reference sequence). This CDR3 has 13 residues.

This clonotype was counted only a few times. J is TRBJ1-2 and V is TRBV20-1; D gene unclear. Germline CDR1 is DFQATT and CDR2 is SNEGSKA (reference sequence). Trimming removed 3 bases at V and 0 bases at J, with 5 bases between. This CDR3 has 12 amino acids. Here the CDR3 DNA reads TGCAGTGCTAGGGGAGCTAACTATGGCTACACCTTC. It encodes CSARGANYGYTF.

In this sample, this clonotype turned up a few times. This chain uses TRBV2 with TRBJ2-1; 8 bases match TRBD2. Germline V gives CDR1 SNHLY, CDR2 FYNNEI. V dropped 2 bases and J dropped 3; count of bases not matched to a gene: 6. The CDR3 totals 16 residues. The CDR3 DNA reads as TGTGCCAGCAGTGAACCGGGCCTAGCGGGCTACAATGAGCAGTTCTTC. Its protein product is CASSEPGLAGYNEQFF. Full variable domain (outside the CDR3, taken from reference TRBV2 and TRBJ2-1): EPEVTQTPSHQVTQMGQEVILRCVPISNHLYFYWYRQILGQKVEFLVSFYNNEISEKSEIFDDQFSVERPDGSNFTLKIRSTKLEDSAMYFCASSEPGLAGYNEQFFGPGTRLTVL.

This clonotype has just a few counts. This chain links TRBV7-3 with TRBJ2-3; 9 bases fit TRBD2. Germline V gene sequence: CDR1 SGHTA, CDR2 FQGTGA. V lost 2 bases, J lost 4 bases, and 7 bases stayed unmatched. The CDR3 covers 16 residues. The DNA of the CDR3 is TGTGCCAGCAGCTTAGAGACTAGCGGTGGCGCAGATACGCAGTATTTT. This gives the protein CASSLETSGGADTQYF. The whole variable domain, remainder taken from reference TRBV7-3 and TRBJ2-3, is GAGVSQTPSNKVTEKGKYVELRCDPISGHTALYWYRQSLGQGPEFLIYFQGTGAADDSGLPNDRFFAVRPEGSVSTLKIQRTERGDSAVYLCASSLETSGGADTQYFGPGTRLTVL.

This clonotype was seen once. The CDR3 here is CASSLVGTATLDGYTF. The CDR3 DNA follows: TGTGCCAGCAGTCTAGTTGGGACAGCTACTTTGGATGGCTACACCTTC. The V and J genes are TRBV27 and TRBJ1-2; 7 positions match TRBD1. The CDR3 runs to 16 residues. Unmatched junction bases numbered 15, after V lost 5 bases and J lost 6 bases. Germline CDR1 is MNHEY and CDR2 is SMNVEV (reference sequence).

This clonotype was found a few times. This rearrangement joins TRBV20-1 to TRBJ2-3; 12 positions agree with TRBD2. The germline CDR1 and CDR2 sequences are DFQATT and SNEGSKA (reference sequence). With 5 bases clipped from V and 8 bases from J, the junction kept 17 bases outside the gene matches. There are 17 residues in the CDR3. CDR3 coding DNA: TGCAGTGCTCCCGGACTAGCGGGGACCTCTGAGGGGGGTACGCAGTATTTT. Amino acids: CSAPGLAGTSEGGTQYF.

The V gene is TRBV27, the J gene TRBJ2-1, with 11 bases aligning to TRBD2. After removal of 2 bases from V and 0 bases from J, the junction contained 9 bases not matched to a gene. The CDR3 sequence is 19 residues long. From germline, CDR1 is MNHEY and CDR2 SMNVEV (reference sequence). The CDR3, as DNA: TGTGCCAGCAGTTTACGAGCTAGCGGGGGGTCTCGCTCCTACAATGAGCAGTTCTTC. It codes for CASSLRASGGSRSYNEQFF.

This clonotype was counted a few times. A much larger clone differs by one base, so this may be a read error. The chain has TRBV12-3 or TRBV12-4 and TRBJ2-3; TRBD1 is a possible D gene (5 bases). The CDR3 is 14 residues long. Trimming cost V 6 bases and J 1 base, with 11 bases left between them. The CDR3 coding sequence is TGTGCCAGCAGCAGCGCACAGGGCACAGATACGCAGTATTTT. Protein: CASSSAQGTDTQYF.

The gene calls are TRBV27 and TRBJ1-1, with 10 bases matching TRBD1. With 6 bases clipped from V and 3 bases from J, the junction kept 13 bases outside the gene matches. From germline, CDR1 is MNHEY and CDR2 SMNVEV (reference sequence). This CDR3 has 17 amino acids. This CDR3 reads CASRLLVPGQGYTEAFF. CDR3 nucleotide sequence: TGTGCCAGCAGACTCCTAGTCCCGGGACAGGGGTACACTGAAGCTTTCTTT.

The CDR3 spells CAISEKDTAVTDTQYF. The DNA for the CDR3 is TGTGCCATCAGTGAAAAGGACACCGCCGTCACAGATACGCAGTATTTT. V and J are TRBV10-3 and TRBJ2-3, with D maybe TRBD1 (5 bases). Deletions cut 3 bases from V and 2 bases from J, with 15 bases between. Looked up from germline, CDR1 is ENHRY and CDR2 is SYGVKD. The CDR3 covers 16 residues.

The V call is TRBV6-5, the J call TRBJ1-1; D is possibly TRBD1 (6 bases). CDR3 length: 13 residues. Germline CDR1 MNHEY, CDR2 SVGAGI. Trimming left V 5 bases short and J 11 bases short, with 18 bases between. The CDR3 region is CASSRTGSGNAFF. CDR3 DNA sequence: TGTGCCAGCAGTCGCACAGGGTCAGGGAACGCTTTCTTT.

V and J are TRBV5-1 and TRBJ1-1; no firm D call. V was clipped by 4 bases and J by 5 bases, with 18 bases between them. The CDR3 covers 15 residues. Germline V CDR1 and CDR2: SGHRS, YFSETQ. The CDR3 here is CASSPSPRRATEAFF. The CDR3 DNA reads as TGCGCCAGCAGCCCATCCCCTAGACGGGCAACTGAAGCTTTCTTT.

The rearrangement joins TRBV18 to TRBJ2-1, with D perhaps matching TRBD2 (7 bases). Germline CDR1 is KGHSH and CDR2 is LQKENI. The V gene lost 2 bases and the J gene lost 3 bases, with 14 bases spanning the gap. This CDR3 region has 16 residues. The CDR3 loop reads CASSPGGASDYNEQFF. The CDR3 nucleotides are TGTGCCAGCTCACCAGGGGGGGCTAGCGACTACAATGAGCAGTTCTTC.

As concerns this clonotype: This may be a read error, as it is one base from a much larger clone. CDR3: CASSQVPGNEQYF. DNA for the CDR3: TGTGCCAGCAGCCAAGTCCCTGGGAATGAGCAGTACTTC. The chain carries TRBV14 and TRBJ2-7, with D hard to call. From germline, CDR1 is SGHDN and CDR2 FVKESK. CDR3 length: 13 residues. The V gene lost 1 base and the J gene lost 7 bases, with 11 bases spanning the gap.

The genes are TRBV5-1 and TRBJ1-2; TRBD1 might be the D (6 bases). The CDR3 contains 12 residues. V was clipped by 7 bases and J by 1 base, with 8 bases between them. Per germline, CDR1 SGHRS and CDR2 YFSETQ. Here the CDR3 DNA reads TGCGCCAGCGGGACAAGTAACTATGGCTACACCTTC. Its translation: CASGTSNYGYTF.